This T cell receptor beta chain originates from a study of T cell responses to AZD1222 COVID-19 vaccine. The V end lost 2 bases, the J end lost 6 bases, and 5 bases lay between the germline ends. The length of the CDR3 is 11 residues. Germline CDR1 is SGDLS and CDR2 is YYNGEE. Generated by immunoSEQ multiplex PCR, the TCRdb table keeps only in-frame clones and is missing some. The data hold about 79,000 clones, with 75% to 85% observed a single time. This sequence was found in an adult in good health. The sample in question was peripheral blood, obtained on day 0 of AZD1222 vaccination. This sequence joins TRBV9 and TRBJ1-2; D remains ambiguous. The CDR3 region is CASSVRDGYTF. The CDR3 DNA follows: TGTGCCAGCAGCGTCAGAGATGGCTACACCTTC.